What follows is one T cell receptor (beta chain) and its context. The data are from a study of blood T cell repertoires in COVID-19. Study at large: COVID-19 samples collected from the United States, Italy and Spain covered acute and convalescent phases.

Source study methods: Reference gene primers were amplified, and this amplification served to estimate nucleated cell counts. Assay: immunoSEQ multiplex PCR; the TCRdb copy retains only in-frame clones and omits some. That table supplies the V and J calls and clone size; D and trimming were determined from the DNA. Of some 150,000 clones in the sample, around 84% are singletons; the top ten hold 7% to 10%. Germline loops: CDR1 LNHDA, CDR2 SQIVND (reference sequence). The ends were cut back, 1 base at V and 4 bases at J, with 11 bases in the middle. CDR3 size: 16 residues. The chain employs TRBV19 and TRBJ1-6; no reliable D call. Material: peripheral blood. The clonotype was recovered from a woman in her fifties or sixties with acute or convalescent COVID-19. The chain's CDR3 is CASSIVRGDYNSPLHF. CDR3 in DNA: TGTGCCAGTAGTATAGTTCGGGGAGATTATAATTCACCCCTCCACTTT.